This TCR beta chain was sequenced during a study of cytomegalovirus exposure and HLA in healthy donors. This clone was seen just once. Its specificity is unknown. Amplification used 60 Vbeta primers and 13 Jbeta primers. Sequencing used immunoSEQ multiplex PCR; TCRdb keeps in-frame clones, though not all of them. Here the sample spans around 160,000 clones, under 85% being singletons. Each donor was healthy, and each was a bone marrow donor. V lost 5 bases to trimming and J lost 2 bases; unmatched junction nucleotides: 4. This CDR3 is built from 14 residues. Germline loops: CDR1 LNHDA, CDR2 SQIVND (reference sequence). Points from the study as a whole: A missense variant in DCLRE1C was later tied to TCR beta V- and J-gene trimming. The study reported that TCR beta sequences accurately predicted HLA-A and HLA-B alleles in most subjects.

The clonotype originates from a woman in her forties in good health and CMV-seropositive. J is TRBJ1-1 and V is TRBV19, with TRBD1 matching over 8 bases. The sequenced sample consisted of PBMCs. The DNA of the CDR3 is TGTGCCAGTAGTGTGGGACAGGTCAACACTGAAGCTTTCTTT. Its protein is CASSVGQVNTEAFF. The whole variable domain, remainder taken from reference TRBV19 and TRBJ1-1, is DGGITQSPKYLFRKEGQNVTLSCEQNLNHDAMYWYRQDPGQGLRLIYYSQIVNDFQKGDIAEGYSVSREKKESFPLTVTSAQKNPTAFYLCASSVGQVNTEAFFGQGTRLTVV.